The TCR beta chain described here comes from a study of CD8 T cells in Susac syndrome. The overall study: Patients with Susac syndrome were therapy-naive, on corticosteroids, or on intravenous immunoglobulin alone at blood draw.

This clonotype was observed a single time. This CDR3 is 11 amino acids long. Germline values: CDR1 MGHDK, CDR2 SYGVNS. The V and J ends lost 0 bases and 6 bases respectively, with 3 bases between them. After extraction with the RNeasy kit, roughly 0.5 to 1 ug of the RNA was reverse transcribed using random hexamers. TCRdb used MiXCR to reprocess the immunoSEQ multiplex PCR reads, holding one entry per CDR3 protein. The sample consists of more than 100,000 distinct CDR3 sequences, 96% of them appearing once. Each Susac syndrome patient had definite or probable disease by recently defined criteria. The sequence came from a human donor with Susac syndrome. Sequenced input: CD4+ T cells from PBMCs. The chain employs TRBV25-1 and TRBJ2-7; no firm D call. CDR3 sequence: CASSEYVEQYF. The DNA of the CDR3 is TGTGCCAGCAGTGAATACGTCGAGCAGTACTTC.